These 26 T cell receptor beta chains were all obtained from the same sample, sequenced in a study of immune evolution from preneoplasia to lung adenocarcinoma. The protocol was immunoSEQ multiplex PCR, while the TCRdb copy is restricted to in-frame clones and leaves out a portion. The table records some 15,000 clones, more than 80% of them present only once. The sequenced sample consisted of FFPE minimally invasive lung adenocarcinoma tissue. All receptors derive from a person aged 70 to 85 with lung adenocarcinoma.

This clone was picked up one time. The rearrangement uses TRBV5-6 and TRBJ1-5; D is perhaps TRBD1 (6 bases). Germline-derived CDR1 and CDR2 are SGHDT and YYEEEE. This CDR3 comprises 13 residues. Trimming took 1 base from V and 7 from J, leaving 9 bases between them. CDR3: CASSLPGDQPQHF. The DNA of the CDR3 is TGTGCCAGCAGCTTGCCAGGGGACCAGCCCCAGCATTTT.

This CDR3 is CASRGSPGNIQYF. DNA of the CDR3: TGTGCCAGTAGAGGGTCCCCCGGGAACATTCAGTACTTC. The chain uses TRBV19 and TRBJ2-4, with D hard to call. Per the germline V gene, CDR1 is LNHDA and CDR2 is SQIVND (reference sequence). This CDR3 spans 13 amino acids. The V and J ends lost 6 bases and 7 bases respectively, with 13 bases between them.

This chain joins TRBV27 and TRBJ2-7; D gene unclear. The CDR3 is 14 residues long. Germline values: CDR1 MNHEY, CDR2 SMNVEV (reference sequence). Trimming shortened V by 7 bases and J by 3 bases, and 16 bases separated the two germline ends. The DNA for the CDR3 is TGTGCCAGCAAAAGGTGGGGATTCAACTACGAGCAGTACTTC. Amino acid sequence: CASKRWGFNYEQYF.

The chain is built from TRBV11-2 and TRBJ1-6, with D possibly being TRBD1 (5 bases). Looked up from germline, CDR1 is SGHAT and CDR2 is FQNNGV. The V end lost 4 bases, the J end lost 6 bases, and 13 bases lay between the germline ends. This CDR3 is 15 amino acids long. Here the CDR3 DNA reads TGTGCCAGCAGCTCCCCCCGGGGCAGTAATTCACCCCTCCACTTT. Amino acid sequence: CASSSPRGSNSPLHF.

CDR3 amino acids: CASSGLEYEQYF. CDR3 coding DNA: TGTGCCAGCAGCGGACTGGAATACGAGCAGTACTTC. The chain couples TRBV28 to TRBJ2-7; possibly TRBD2 for D (5 bases). V was pared by 6 bases and J by 4 bases, with 10 bases between. CDR1 is MDHEN, CDR2 SYDVKM, per germline. This CDR3 spans 12 amino acids.

The J gene is TRBJ2-1, the V gene TRBV9; D unresolved. Trimming removed 3 bases at V and 4 bases at J, with 8 bases between. This CDR3 comprises 13 residues. From germline, CDR1 is SGDLS and CDR2 YYNGEE. CDR3 sequence reads: CASSADTYNEQFF. Here the CDR3 DNA reads TGTGCCAGCAGCGCCGACACTTACAATGAGCAGTTCTTC.

The chain employs TRBV5-6 and TRBJ1-2, with 9 bases that match TRBD1. The germline CDR1 and CDR2 sequences are SGHDT and YYEEEE. J gave up 4 bases and V 4 bases, and 5 bases lay outside the gene matches. This CDR3 is 14 amino acids long. The CDR3 sequence is CASSLQGAGYGYTF. The CDR3 DNA sequence: TGTGCCAGCAGCCTACAGGGGGCAGGCTATGGCTACACCTTC.

The rearrangement links TRBV15 to TRBJ2-7; D is undetermined. This CDR3 region has 15 residues. Germline CDR1 is LNHNV and CDR2 is YYDKDF (reference sequence). V gave up 5 bases and J gave up 3 bases, with 17 bases separating them. CDR3 sequence (DNA): TGTGCCACCAGCTACCTTCTGGACGGTCGCTACGAGCAGTACTTC. Translation gives CATSYLLDGRYEQYF.

The chain employs TRBV30 and TRBJ2-7, with D perhaps TRBD1 or TRBD2 (9 bases each). The CDR3 covers 17 residues. The germline V gene encodes CDR1 GTSNPN and CDR2 SVGIG (reference sequence). V was shortened by 3 bases and J by 5 bases, with 26 bases between the two germline ends. CDR3: CAWRGTGILAGADEQYF. The CDR3 nucleotides are TGTGCCTGGAGGGGGACAGGGATATTAGCGGGAGCTGACGAGCAGTACTTC. Drawing the rest from reference TRBV30 and TRBJ2-7, the complete variable domain is SQTIHQWPATLVQPVGSPLSLECTVEGTSNPNLYWYRQAAGRGLQLLFYSVGIGQISSEVPQNLSASRPQDRQFILSSKKLLLSDSGFYLCAWRGTGILAGADEQYFGPGTRLTVT.

The chain joins TRBV9 to TRBJ2-4, with D possibly being TRBD2 (5 bases). CDR3 size: 14 residues. Trimming shortened V by 4 bases and J by 6 bases, and 14 bases separated the two germline ends. In germline, CDR1 is SGDLS, CDR2 YYNGEE. This chain's CDR3 is CASSPDGKGNIQYF. The CDR3 DNA follows: TGTGCCAGCAGCCCCGACGGGAAGGGAAACATTCAGTACTTC.

The rearrangement joins TRBV19 to TRBJ2-3; a possible D gene is TRBD2 (5 bases). This CDR3 is built from 11 residues. Trimming cost V 8 bases and J 6 bases, with 9 bases left between them. Germline V lookup: CDR1 LNHDA, CDR2 SQIVND (reference sequence). The CDR3 DNA follows: TGTGCCAGTTCTAGCATGGATACGCAGTATTTT. Translated: CASSSMDTQYF.

The genes are TRBV6-1 and TRBJ2-7, with unresolved D. Germline V gene data show CDR1 as MNHNS and CDR2 as SASEGT. V dropped 2 bases and J dropped 0 bases, with 11 bases sitting between them. The CDR3 runs to 15 residues. The CDR3 here is CASSEFSISSYEQYF. In DNA form, the CDR3 reads TGTGCCAGCAGTGAATTTTCTATCAGCTCCTACGAGCAGTACTTC.

DNA for the CDR3: TGTGCCTGGAGTCCCCATGCTGAAAAACTGTTTTTT. It codes for CAWSPHAEKLFF. The V and J genes are TRBV30 and TRBJ1-4; D is unclear. Trimming left V 2 bases short and J 7 bases short, with 8 bases between. Germline loops: CDR1 GTSNPN, CDR2 SVGIG (reference sequence). The CDR3 totals 12 residues.

This clone was counted only a few times. The genes are TRBV4-3 and TRBJ2-2; D ambiguous. V lost 0 bases to trimming and J lost 4 bases, with 9 bases between them. Germline values: CDR1 LGHNA, CDR2 YSLEER. CDR3 length: 15 residues. CDR3 nucleotide sequence: TGCGCCAGCAGCCAAGATCCAGCTATCACCGGGGAGCTGTTTTTT. Protein: CASSQDPAITGELFF.

This chain links TRBV4-1 with TRBJ1-5, with D unclear. The CDR3 loop spans 16 amino acids. Germline assignment: CDR1 MGHRA and CDR2 YSYEKL. V was cut by 3 bases and J by 0 bases, with 12 bases left in between. CDR3 sequence (DNA): TGCGCCAGCAGCCAGGCGCCACTTTATAGCAATCAGCCCCAGCATTTT. It yields the protein CASSQAPLYSNQPQHF.

The gene calls are TRBV11-3 and TRBJ2-7, with 10 bases matching TRBD1. The V and J ends lost 8 bases and 7 bases, in that order; junction bases with no gene match: 11. CDR3 length: 14 residues. Looked up from germline, CDR1 is SGHNT and CDR2 is YENEEA. CDR3 protein: CASSGTGAPREQYF. CDR3 nucleotides: TGTGCCAGCTCCGGGACAGGGGCTCCGAGAGAGCAGTACTTC.

This clone has a single count. A read error may account for a junction end that differs from germline. The V call is TRBV7-3, the J call TRBJ1-2; D is unclear. The CDR3 has 13 residues. The germline gives CDR1 SGHTA, CDR2 FQGTGA. Here the CDR3 DNA reads TGTGCCAGCAGCCTAACAGCGAACTATGGCTACACCTTC. Protein sequence: CASSLTANYGYTF.

This chain connects TRBV18 to TRBJ1-1; D is possibly TRBD1 (5 bases). V lost 6 bases, J lost 3 bases, and 17 bases lay in between. This CDR3 is built from 15 residues. Germline-derived CDR1 and CDR2 are KGHSH and LQKENI. The DNA for the CDR3 is TGTGCCAGCTCCCTCGCCGTAGGGGAAGACACTGAAGCTTTCTTT. Encoded protein: CASSLAVGEDTEAFF.

The chain joins TRBV28 to TRBJ2-3; D remains unclear. Germline V gives CDR1 MDHEN, CDR2 SYDVKM. The CDR3 consists of 13 residues. Trimming removed 3 bases at V and 0 bases at J, with 4 bases between. CDR3 nucleotides: TGTGCCAGCAGTTTGCGTAGCACAGATACGCAGTATTTT. Translating gives CASSLRSTDTQYF.

V and J are TRBV5-4 and TRBJ2-7; D gene ambiguous. Germline loops: CDR1 SGHNT, CDR2 YYREEE (reference sequence). Deletions cut 4 bases from V and 2 bases from J, with 16 bases between. There are 15 residues in the CDR3. DNA of the CDR3: TGTGCCAGCAGCCAAGACTGGGGTATCCCCTACGAGCAGTACTTC. Translating gives CASSQDWGIPYEQYF.

This clone was detected a few times. The chain recombines TRBV14 with TRBJ2-3; the match to TRBD1 covers 8 bases. Germline V CDR1 and CDR2: SGHDN, FVKESK. The CDR3 is made up of 15 amino acids. The V gene end was trimmed by 1 base and the J gene end by 4 bases; junction bases not matched to a gene: 4. The CDR3, as DNA: TGTGCCAGCAGCCAAGGACAGGGGTTCCCAGATACGCAGTATTTT. Amino acid sequence: CASSQGQGFPDTQYF.

The V call is TRBV7-3, the J call TRBJ2-3; D remains unclear. V was shortened by 3 bases and J by 2 bases, with 12 bases between the two germline ends. The CDR3 runs to 15 residues. Germline V gene sequence: CDR1 SGHTA, CDR2 FQGTGA. The CDR3 DNA follows: TGTGCCAGCAGCTTCTCCCTATCACTCACAGATACGCAGTATTTT. Protein product: CASSFSLSLTDTQYF.

V and J are TRBV7-2 and TRBJ2-1; D possibly corresponds to TRBD1 (5 bases). The CDR3 has 13 residues. In germline, CDR1 is SGHTA, CDR2 FQGNSA. V gave up 6 bases and J gave up 12 bases, with 18 bases separating them. The CDR3 DNA is TGTGCCAGCAGTCAATCCAGGGATTCCGGGCAGTTCTTC. Protein: CASSQSRDSGQFF.

The rearrangement links TRBV29-1 to TRBJ1-1; tentatively, D is TRBD1 (6 bases). The germline V gene has CDR1 SQVTM and CDR2 ANQGSEA. CDR3 length equals 14 residues. Trimming removed 5 bases at V and 4 bases at J, with 17 bases between. In DNA, the CDR3 is TGCAGCGTTCCCTTACAGGGTACCTTCACTGAAGCTTTCTTT. Translated, it gives CSVPLQGTFTEAFF.

V gene TRBV5-4 combines with J gene TRBJ1-4; the match to TRBD1 covers 9 bases. The CDR3 totals 14 residues. Per germline, CDR1 SGHNT and CDR2 YYREEE (reference sequence). J lost 6 bases, V lost 4 bases, and 4 bases had no gene match. This chain's CDR3 is CASSPRTGDEKLFF. CDR3 bases: TGTGCCAGCAGCCCGCGGACAGGGGATGAAAAACTGTTTTTT.

This chain connects TRBV10-1 to TRBJ2-3; 8 nucleotides match TRBD2. Germline CDR1 reads WNHNN; CDR2 reads SYGVQD (reference sequence). V was clipped by 9 bases and J by 2 bases; unmatched bases: 19. The CDR3 totals 18 residues. The CDR3 region is CARTQPQGGRTHTDTQYF. CDR3 nucleotide sequence: TGCGCCAGGACTCAACCCCAGGGCGGGAGGACCCACACAGATACGCAGTATTTT.